This passage covers 16 T cell receptor beta chains from one sample sequenced in a study of shared clonotypes between healthy human individuals. The repertoire was sequenced with immunoSEQ multiplex PCR; TCRdb's copy has only in-frame clones and lacks some. This table holds over a million clones, about 74% found once. Sequences were obtained from memory CD4+ T cells sorted from blood. Described subset: CD45RA-negative fraction. All receptors come from a man younger than 35 in good health.

The CDR3 DNA sequence: TGTGCCAGCAGCTTGACTACCGGGACAGGGATTCTCAATTCACCCCTCCACTTT. It encodes CASSLTTGTGILNSPLHF. The chain is built from TRBV5-6 and TRBJ1-6, with TRBD1 matching over 9 bases. There are 18 residues in the CDR3. CDR1 is SGHDT, CDR2 YYEEEE, per germline. Trimming took 1 base from V and 7 from J; bases not matched to a gene: 12. Filled out from reference TRBV5-6 and TRBJ1-6, the complete variable domain reads DAGVTQSPTHLIKTRGQQVTLRCSPKSGHDTVSWYQQALGQGPQFIFQYYEEEERQRGNFPDRFSGHQFPNYSSELNVNALLLGDSALYLCASSLTTGTGILNSPLHFGNGTRLTVT.

The V call is TRBV5-1, the J call TRBJ2-7; D is uncertain. There are 14 residues in the CDR3. Germline-derived CDR1 and CDR2 are SGHRS and YFSETQ. Trimming took off 0 bases at V and 6 bases at J, with 13 bases between the two ends. This CDR3 reads CASSLVADHGEQYF. CDR3 DNA: TGCGCCAGCAGCTTGGTTGCGGACCACGGCGAGCAGTACTTC. Variable domain in full (rest from reference TRBV5-1 and TRBJ2-7): KAGVTQTPRYLIKTRGQQVTLSCSPISGHRSVSWYQQTPGQGLQFLFEYFSETQRNKGNFPGRFSGRQFSNSRSEMNVSTLELGDSALYLCASSLVADHGEQYFGPGTRLTVT.

V usage is TRBV6-1 and J usage is TRBJ1-3; D is possibly TRBD1 (6 bases). Germline CDR1 MNHNS, CDR2 SASEGT. This CDR3 has 16 amino acids. Deletions cut 0 bases from V and 3 bases from J, with 12 bases between. DNA of the CDR3: TGTGCCAGCAGTGAAGCGGTAGGGGGATATGGAAACACCATATATTTT. Translation gives CASSEAVGGYGNTIYF.

The J gene is TRBJ1-5, the V gene TRBV4-1; unclear D gene. The CDR3 contains 16 residues. The germline V gene encodes CDR1 MGHRA and CDR2 YSYEKL. Trimming pared 0 bases from V and 5 bases from J, leaving 14 bases between. Here the CDR3 DNA reads TGCGCCAGCAGCCAAGATGTAGGTACAGATTATCAGCCCCAGCATTTT. This translates into CASSQDVGTDYQPQHF.

In this sample, this clone turned up once. The CDR3 bases are TGTGCCAGCAGCCAAACCGGACTAGCGGGGGGCGCAGATACGCAGTATTTT. Translation gives CASSQTGLAGGADTQYF. This chain links TRBV14 with TRBJ2-3; 14 nucleotides match TRBD2. This CDR3 spans 17 amino acids. Per the germline V gene, CDR1 is SGHDN and CDR2 is FVKESK. V was clipped by 2 bases and J by 4 bases; unmatched bases: 5.

This clone appeared once. Other DNA sequences in the sample encode the same CDR3. The rearrangement links TRBV9 to TRBJ2-1; the match to TRBD2 covers 8 bases. Germline V gives CDR1 SGDLS, CDR2 YYNGEE. The J segment lost 3 bases and the V segment lost 0 bases, leaving 2 bases of the junction unmatched. This CDR3 comprises 15 residues. CDR3 protein: CASSVVAGGYNEQFF. CDR3 nucleotide sequence: TGTGCCAGCAGCGTAGTGGCGGGGGGCTACAATGAGCAGTTCTTC.

This clone was detected only once. The same CDR3 arises from other DNA sequences in this sample as well. V and J are TRBV5-1 and TRBJ2-3; D unresolved. Trimming cost V 0 bases and J 0 bases, with 8 bases left between them. Germline V gene sequence: CDR1 SGHRS, CDR2 YFSETQ. This CDR3 is 15 amino acids long. The chain's CDR3 is CASSLGLPSTDTQYF. CDR3 nucleotide sequence: TGCGCCAGCAGCTTGGGACTTCCTAGCACAGATACGCAGTATTTT. Full variable domain (outside the CDR3, taken from reference TRBV5-1 and TRBJ2-3): KAGVTQTPRYLIKTRGQQVTLSCSPISGHRSVSWYQQTPGQGLQFLFEYFSETQRNKGNFPGRFSGRQFSNSRSEMNVSTLELGDSALYLCASSLGLPSTDTQYFGPGTRLTVL.

A remark on this clone: Other nucleotide sequences in the sample specify the same CDR3. The chain carries TRBV6-1 and TRBJ2-1, with 10 bases lining up with TRBD2. The CDR3 length is 15 residues. Per the germline V gene, CDR1 is MNHNS and CDR2 is SASEGT. Trimming at V came to 1 base and at J to 8 bases, leaving 5 bases not matched to a gene. The CDR3 DNA reads as TGTGCCAGCAGTGAAGAACTAGCGGGGTACGATGAGCAGTTCTTC. Protein: CASSEELAGYDEQFF.

J is TRBJ1-2 and V is TRBV10-2; a possible D gene is TRBD1 (5 bases). V lost 3 bases, J lost 1 base, and 9 bases lay in between. Germline assignment: CDR1 WSHSY and CDR2 SAAADI. This CDR3 contains 14 residues. CDR3 DNA: TGCGCCAGCAGTGACAGCGGGGGTAACTATGGCTACACCTTC. It codes for CASSDSGGNYGYTF.

The chain joins TRBV9 to TRBJ2-1; D is undetermined. V lost 4 bases, J lost 3 bases, and 11 bases lay in between. CDR1 and CDR2 from the germline V gene are SGDLS and YYNGEE. The CDR3 covers 14 residues. CDR3 sequence: CASSLGRHYNEQFF. In DNA, the CDR3 is TGTGCCAGCAGCCTCGGGCGGCACTACAATGAGCAGTTCTTC.

This sequence joins TRBV2 and TRBJ1-5, with D uncertain. Looked up from germline, CDR1 is SNHLY and CDR2 is FYNNEI. With 6 bases removed from V and 6 bases from J, the gap between germline ends came to 12 bases. The CDR3 totals 13 residues. The CDR3 bases are TGTGCCAGCAGGATCCAAAACGGTCAGCCCCAGCATTTT. Translated, it gives CASRIQNGQPQHF.

The chain carries TRBV5-3 and TRBJ1-1, with TRBD1 matching over 8 bases. TRBV5-3 is an open reading frame, and its role is uncertain. Trimming removed 2 bases from V and 5 bases from J; junction bases left unmatched: 5. The CDR3 is 14 residues long. CDR3 in amino acids: CARSFPGGETEAFF. Written as DNA, the CDR3 is TGTGCCAGAAGCTTCCCAGGGGGCGAAACTGAAGCTTTCTTT.

This clone was observed many times. The gene calls are TRBV6-1 and TRBJ1-5; 10 nucleotides agree with TRBD1. The V gene end was trimmed by 3 bases and the J gene end by 7 bases; junction bases not matched to a gene: 3. This CDR3 region has 14 residues. Germline assignment: CDR1 MNHNS and CDR2 SASEGT. CDR3 nucleotide sequence: TGTGCCAGCAGTGAGACAGGGGGCATCCAGCCCCAGCATTTT. Translated, it gives CASSETGGIQPQHF.

As concerns this clone: The identical CDR3 is also encoded by other nucleotide sequences in the sample. The chain uses TRBV2 and TRBJ2-5; 7 bases map to TRBD1. CDR1 is SNHLY, CDR2 FYNNEI, per germline. CDR3 size: 14 residues. Trimming cost V 5 bases and J 2 bases; bases outside gene matches: 5. CDR3 sequence: CASSPDRAQETQYF. The CDR3 DNA reads as TGTGCCAGCAGTCCAGACAGGGCGCAAGAGACCCAGTACTTC.

The rearrangement uses TRBV15 and TRBJ1-1, with TRBD1 as a possible D gene (6 bases). This CDR3 is 12 amino acids long. Germline V gives CDR1 LNHNV, CDR2 YYDKDF (reference sequence). Trimming removed 2 bases at V and 8 bases at J, with 9 bases between. This CDR3 is CATSRQGREAFF. The CDR3 DNA sequence: TGTGCCACCAGCAGACAGGGGCGGGAAGCTTTCTTT.

This clone was seen a handful of times. This chain joins TRBV29-1 and TRBJ2-7; 11 bases are a match to TRBD1. This CDR3 spans 13 amino acids. The V gene's germline CDR1 is SQVTM and CDR2 ANQGSEA. Trimming removed 4 bases from V and 7 bases from J; junction bases left unmatched: 6. The CDR3 spells CSVADRGLQEQYF. The CDR3 DNA is TGCAGCGTTGCGGACAGGGGGCTTCAGGAGCAGTACTTC.